A selection of T cell receptor beta chains follows, all from one sample in a study of read filtering for tumor transcriptome and immune sequencing. In TCRdb, the reads were re-called with MiXCR into one record per CDR3 protein. Among some 22,000 distinct CDR3 sequences listed, more than 20% were seen once. Sequencing was done on a sample of a population of CD138-negative cells sorted from bone marrow. The receptor source for this set is a donor aged 40 or over with multiple myeloma. Both conserved end residues are part of each CDR3. The D gene is left open where the match is weak. The size of a clone is reported for some rows only, either as once, few or many, or as a class for expanded clones.

D gene	J gene	V gene	clone size	CDR3 DNA	CDR3 protein
TRBD2	TRBJ2-7	TRBV10-2	few	TGCGCCAGCAGGGGACTCGGGGGGTCCTACGAGCAGTACTTC	CASRGLGGSYEQYF
.	TRBJ2-2	TRBV12-3/TRBV12-4	.	TGCGCCAGCAGTTCCGGGACAACGAACGCCGGGGAGCTGCTTTTT	CASSSGTTNAGELLF
TRBD2	TRBJ2-7	TRBV18	few	TGTGCCAGCTCCGGACTAGCGGCCTACGAGCAGTACTTC	CASSGLAAYEQYF
.	TRBJ2-1	TRBV2	many	TGTGCCAGCAAAGCGACTAGTACCTACAATGAGCAGTTCTTC	CASKATSTYNEQFF
.	TRBJ2-7	TRBV6-5	many	TGTGCCAGCAGTTTGGACAGTGGACCCTACGAGCAGTACTTC	CASSLDSGPYEQYF
.	TRBJ2-7	TRBV6-2/TRBV6-3	.	TGTGCCAGCAGTTTCCCTGAGTCGACTAGACAAAGCTCCTACGAGCAGTACTTC	CASSFPESTRQSSYEQYF
.	TRBJ1-2	TRBV6-1	.	TGTGCCAGCAGCCGGACACCAGGCGTGAACTATGGCTACACCTTC	CASSRTPGVNYGYTF
TRBD2	TRBJ2-1	TRBV19	many	TGTGCCAGTAGTATATACCCTAGCGGGAGTTCCTACAATGAGCAGTTCTTC	CASSIYPSGSSYNEQFF
TRBD1	TRBJ2-3	TRBV6-5	many	TGTGCCAGCAGTACCCCAGGGGGTACGCAGTATTTT	CASSTPGGTQYF
.	TRBJ2-5	TRBV29-1	many	TGCAGCGGAAGATCAGGGGAGGGTACCCAGTACTTC	CSGRSGEGTQYF
.	TRBJ2-2	TRBV28	medium-sized	TGTGCCAGCAGAAGTTCCGGAACTCTGATTGGCACCGGGGAGCTGTTTTTT	CASRSSGTLIGTGELFF
TRBD1	TRBJ1-1	TRBV7-8	many	TGTGCCAGCAGTTTGGGACAGTTTGAAGCTTTCTTT	CASSLGQFEAFF
TRBD1	TRBJ1-1	TRBV28	many	TGTGCCAGCAGTTCTTGGACAGGGGGCATCACTGAAGCTTTCTTT	CASSSWTGGITEAFF
.	TRBJ2-3	TRBV7-2	many	TGTGCCAGCAGCTCCGTCAGGGCTAGTAGCACAGATACGCAGTATTTT	CASSSVRASSTDTQYF
.	TRBJ2-2	TRBV5-1	many	TGCGCCAGCAGCTTGGATGGAGAAGGCACCGGGGAGCTGTTTTTT	CASSLDGEGTGELFF